This note documents a single T cell receptor beta chain sequence. Both 60 Vbeta primers and 13 Jbeta primers went into the PCR. TCRdb's copy holds only in-frame clones and misses some; the assay was immunoSEQ multiplex PCR. The sample contains approximately 150,000 clones, approximately 80% of which appear only once. This sample stems from a study of cytomegalovirus exposure and HLA in healthy donors. The wider study: Early on, a data release was issued that held roughly 86 million unique TCRs from HLA-typed donors.

With V trimmed by 0 bases and J by 9 bases, 19 bases remained unmatched. Germline values: CDR1 PRHDT, CDR2 FYEKMQ (reference sequence). The CDR3 covers 19 residues. The clonotype comes from a woman in her 40s in good health and CMV-seropositive. The V gene is TRBV13, the J gene TRBJ2-4; 8 bases align to TRBD1. Material: PBMCs. The CDR3 loop is CASSLGLGGGQAKNGIQYF. In DNA, the CDR3 is TGTGCCAGCAGCTTAGGCCTTGGAGGGGGACAGGCCAAAAATGGCATTCAGTACTTC.